The clone carrying this TCR beta chain has ten or more counts. The antigen remains unidentified. Amplification targeted the TCR beta CDR3 regions, with RNA transcripts as the source material. RT-PCR was first run with HTBI primers, then multiplex PCR in a second round. TCRdb processed the multiplex PCR reads anew with MiXCR; each CDR3 protein has one entry. Of under 400,000 distinct CDR3 sequences detected, 15% to 20% appear once; the ten largest clones hold about 12%. CDR1 is SEHNR and CDR2 is FQNEAQ in the germline V gene (reference sequence). Trimming stripped 1 base from V and 4 bases from J, with 8 bases between. The CDR3 totals 13 residues. The data belong to a study of Graves' ophthalmopathy and Graves' hyperthyroidism. Whole-study results and caveats: In blood, most expanded thyroid clonotypes above 0.001 frequency were also detected.

The sequencing input was peripheral blood. The TCR originated in an adult man with Graves' ophthalmopathy. The chain carries TRBV7-9 and TRBJ2-7, with a possible D match to TRBD2 (6 bases). The CDR3 DNA reads TGTGCCAGCAGCTTAGGACTAGGATACGAGCAGTACTTC. Translating it yields CASSLGLGYEQYF.